A single sample is the source of the 10 T cell receptor beta chains below, sequenced in a study of blood T cells in healthy people across ages. A J-beta primer mix and a sample-barcoded 5' primer were used in a second PCR of about 7 to 12 cycles. TCRdb analysed the 5' RACE reads with MiXCR anew, one entry per CDR3 protein. The sample yields 800,000 or so distinct CDR3 sequences, around a quarter seen once. These same records also appear under a second study, on T cells of mothers and their children.

Sequencing was performed on blood. The receptors derive from a boy younger than 18 in good health.

This clonotype has more than one count but fewer than ten. V is TRBV5-5 and J is TRBJ2-7, with D unresolved. The V end lost 3 bases, the J end lost 0 bases, and 7 bases lay between the germline ends. CDR1 is SGHKS and CDR2 is YYEKEE in the germline V gene (reference sequence). The CDR3 runs to 13 residues. The CDR3 is CASSWLNSYEQYF. The CDR3 DNA reads as TGTGCCAGCAGCTGGCTAAACTCCTACGAGCAGTACTTC.

This clonotype turned up a few times. The chain joins TRBV10-3 to TRBJ2-7, with D perhaps TRBD1 (6 bases). Trimming removed 3 bases at V and 4 bases at J, with 19 bases between. Looked up from germline, CDR1 is ENHRY and CDR2 is SYGVKD. The CDR3 is 16 residues long. The CDR3 sequence: CAISEPYSGHLYEQYF. CDR3 coding DNA: TGTGCCATCAGTGAACCCTACTCGGGACATCTTTACGAGCAGTACTTC.

This chain connects TRBV20-1 to TRBJ1-2, with TRBD1 matching 7 bases. With V trimmed by 1 base and J by 6 bases, 5 bases remained unmatched. Germline CDR1 is DFQATT and CDR2 is SNEGSKA (reference sequence). This CDR3 is built from 13 residues. The CDR3 reads CSARVTGFNGYTF. The CDR3 region has the DNA TGCAGTGCTAGAGTGACAGGGTTTAATGGCTACACCTTC.

The chain joins TRBV2 to TRBJ1-4, with D unclear. Trimming removed 3 bases at V and 11 bases at J, with 7 bases between. This CDR3 spans 11 amino acids. Germline assignment: CDR1 SNHLY and CDR2 FYNNEI. The CDR3 region is CASSEFGKLFF. The CDR3 nucleotides are TGTGCCAGCAGTGAGTTTGGGAAACTGTTTTTT.

The chain employs TRBV28 and TRBJ2-2; 9 bases line up with TRBD2. With 7 bases clipped from V and 4 bases from J, the junction kept 10 bases outside the gene matches. Germline CDR1 reads MDHEN; CDR2 reads SYDVKM. This CDR3 comprises 16 residues. The DNA of the CDR3 is TGTGCCAGCACCGAACGACTAGCGGATTTCACCGGGGAGCTGTTTTTT. Its translation: CASTERLADFTGELFF. Variable domain in full (rest from reference TRBV28 and TRBJ2-2): DVKVTQSSRYLVKRTGEKVFLECVQDMDHENMFWYRQDPGLGLRLIYFSYDVKMKEKGDIPEGYSVSREKKERFSLILESASTNQTSMYLCASTERLADFTGELFFGEGSRLTVL.

In regard to this clonotype: Its ends do not fully match the called genes, so a read error is possible. The genes are TRBV7-8 and TRBJ2-3; 10 positions agree with TRBD2. The germline V gene encodes CDR1 SGHVS and CDR2 FQNEAQ. The CDR3 runs 16 residues. This CDR3 reads CASTQGLADSTDTQYF. CDR3 sequence (DNA): TGTGCCAGCACCCAAGGACTAGCGGATAGCACAGATACGCAATATTTT. Full variable domain (remainder filled in from reference TRBV7-8 and TRBJ2-3): GAGVSQSPRYKVAKRGQDVALRCDPISGHVSLFWYQQALGQGPEFLTYFQNEAQLDKSGLPSDRFFAERPEGSVSTLKIQRTQQEDSAVYLCASTQGLADSTDTQYFGPGTRLTVL.

V gene TRBV12-3 or TRBV12-4 combines with J gene TRBJ2-4; D is uncertain. The CDR3 loop spans 14 amino acids. Trimming stripped 6 bases from V and 5 bases from J, with 14 bases between. In DNA form, the CDR3 reads TGTGCCAGCAGCCCTCCCGCTAATCAAAACATTCAGTACTTC. Translating gives CASSPPANQNIQYF.

V gene TRBV29-1 combines with J gene TRBJ1-4; D unclear. The V end lost 7 bases, the J end lost 8 bases, and 11 bases lay between the germline ends. In germline, CDR1 is SQVTM, CDR2 ANQGSEA. The CDR3 runs to 11 residues. The CDR3, as DNA: TGCAGCGCTCATATGGGGGAAAAACTGTTTTTT. Translation gives CSAHMGEKLFF. The full variable domain, rest sourced from reference TRBV29-1 and TRBJ1-4, is SAVISQKPSRDICQRGTSLTIQCQVDSQVTMMFWYRQQPGQSLTLIATANQGSEATYESGFVIDKFPISRPNLTFSTLTVSNMSPEDSSIYLCSAHMGEKLFFGSGTQLSVL.

The chain has TRBV20-1 and TRBJ1-4; D is unresolved. With 6 bases removed from V and 10 bases from J, the gap between germline ends came to 21 bases. The CDR3 runs 14 residues. Germline loops: CDR1 DFQATT, CDR2 SNEGSKA (reference sequence). For the CDR3, the DNA is TGCAGTGCCGCGGGCCGCCGAGAGTTGACAAAACTGTTTTTT. Residues: CSAAGRRELTKLFF.

This clonotype has more than one count but fewer than ten. This chain uses TRBV4-1 with TRBJ2-7, with 9 nucleotides matching TRBD2. Trimming at V came to 1 base and at J to 2 bases, leaving 6 bases not matched to a gene. The V gene's germline CDR1 is MGHRA and CDR2 YSYEKL. The CDR3 covers 16 residues. CDR3 coding DNA: TGCGCCAGCAGCCAAGGGTTGGCGGGAGGGACCTACGAGCAGTACTTC. It translates to CASSQGLAGGTYEQYF.